This T cell receptor beta chain was sequenced for a study of blood T cells in healthy people across ages. Overall study results and limits: PBMCs were not sorted, which prevented a conclusive comparison of naive versus antigen-experienced cells.

The second PCR ran roughly 7 to 12 cycles with a sample-barcoded 5' primer and J-beta primers. A template-switch adaptor containing 12 random nucleotides labeled each cDNA molecule. TCRdb analysed the 5' RACE reads with MiXCR anew, one entry per CDR3 protein. Of more than 800,000 distinct CDR3 sequences listed, 25% to 35% are singletons. As regards this clonotype: Antigen specificity is unknown.

Healthy Caucasians from Russia aged roughly 6 to 95 served as donors. The CDR3 runs to 17 residues. The ends lost 5 bases at V and 7 bases at J; junction bases unmatched: 16. CDR1 is SGHTA, CDR2 FQGNSA, per germline. Sequencing used blood. The TCR comes from a woman of 80 years or more in good health. This chain uses TRBV7-2 with TRBJ2-5, with 10 bases matching TRBD2. The CDR3 DNA reads as TGTGCCAGCAGCCCCGTTGGGAGGAGCGGGGGGGCAGGGACCCAGTACTTC. Protein sequence: CASSPVGRSGGAGTQYF.